The rows below give T cell receptor beta chains drawn from one sample of a study of blood T cells in healthy people across ages. Via MiXCR, TCRdb re-called the 5' RACE reads, giving one row per CDR3 protein. This repertoire shows hundreds of thousands of distinct CDR3 sequences, approximately 50% found once; its top ten account for about two fifths. Material: blood. These receptors were collected from a man between 60 and 70 years old in good health. The CDR3 runs from the conserved cysteine through the conserved F or W. D genes are given only for firm matches. Clone size is shown for a subset of rows, as once, few, many or a class of expanded clone.

TRBD2 | . | TRBJ2-1 | TRBV7-8 | TGTGCCAGCAGCTTCCCTCCTAAGGAGCGGGGGGCGTACAATGAGCAGTTCTTC | CASSFPPKERGAYNEQFF
TRBD1 | few | TRBJ1-1 | TRBV3-1 | TGTGCCAGCAGCGGACAGGGGGCGCGTCTAACTGAAGCTTTCTTT | CASSGQGARLTEAFF
TRBD1 | few | TRBJ1-2 | TRBV5-1 | TGCGCCAGCAGCTTAAACAGGGGCTATGGCTACACCTTC | CASSLNRGYGYTF
. | . | TRBJ2-1 | TRBV5-1 | TGCGCCAGCAGCCATGGGCCCAGTGCCGCCATTCAGTTCTTC | CASSHGPSAAIQFF
TRBD1 | many | TRBJ2-7 | TRBV6-2/TRBV6-3 | TGTGCCAGCGGGGACAGGGGCTACGAGCAGTACTTC | CASGDRGYEQYF
. | . | TRBJ1-2 | TRBV29-1 | TGCAGCGTTGCAGGACAACTCAACTATGGCTACACCTTC | CSVAGQLNYGYTF
. | . | TRBJ1-4 | TRBV6-2/TRBV6-3 | TGTGCCAGCAGGGACATTCCGGAAAAACTGTTTTTT | CASRDIPEKLFF
. | . | TRBJ1-1 | TRBV29-1 | TGCAGCGTTGGTTTGGTACCGGGGAACACTGAAGCTTTCTTT | CSVGLVPGNTEAFF
. | few | TRBJ1-2 | TRBV7-2 | TGTGCCAGCAGCCCCCGGAACCACCTTGGCGGCTACACCTTC | CASSPRNHLGGYTF
TRBD1 | . | TRBJ1-5 | TRBV20-1 | TGCAGTGCTAGACCGCGGACAGGGGGTACAGGAGGTCAGCCCCAGCATTTT | CSARPRTGGTGGQPQHF
TRBD2 | . | TRBJ2-1 | TRBV5-1 | TGCGCCAGCAGCTTCACTAGCGGGGGGATTAGTGAGCAGTTCTTC | CASSFTSGGISEQFF
. | . | TRBJ2-3 | TRBV6-5 | TGTGCCAGCAGTGCCTTAAGGGGAGATACGCAGTATTTT | CASSALRGDTQYF
. | . | TRBJ2-7 | TRBV7-2 | TGTGCCAGCAGCTCCCCCGGGGCTAACTACAATGAGCAGTACTTC | CASSSPGANYNEQYF
. | few | TRBJ2-5 | TRBV14 | TGTGCCAGCAGCCAATTGTTCGAGACCCAGTACTTC | CASSQLFETQYF
TRBD2 | . | TRBJ2-7 | TRBV20-1 | TGCAGTGCGGGATCTAGCGGGGGGATGGGTGTATACGAGCAGTACTTC | CSAGSSGGMGVYEQYF
TRBD1 | . | TRBJ1-5 | TRBV6-2/TRBV6-3 | TGTGCCAGCAGATGGGACAGGGATATCAATCAGCCCCAGCATTTT | CASRWDRDINQPQHF
. | . | TRBJ2-7 | TRBV20-1 | TGCAGTGCTTGTCCCCCAGGAGGCAGGACAGAGTACTTC | CSACPPGGRTEYF
TRBD2 | . | TRBJ2-6 | TRBV7-2 | TGTGCCAGCAGTGCCTCGGGGGGAGGGGCCAACGTCCTGACTTTC | CASSASGGGANVLTF
. | . | TRBJ2-3 | TRBV29-1 | TGCAGCGCAGGGGTGGGTTTCAGTACAGATACGCAGTATTTT | CSAGVGFSTDTQYF
TRBD1 | few | TRBJ2-7 | TRBV12-3/TRBV12-4 | TGTGCCAGCAGTTTAAAGGGGACAGAGTCTTACGAGCAGTACTTC | CASSLKGTESYEQYF
TRBD2 | . | TRBJ2-1 | TRBV11-2 | TGTGCCAGCAGCTCGGCGGGGGGGCGAAATGAGCAGTTCTTC | CASSSAGGRNEQFF
. | . | TRBJ2-3 | TRBV12-3/TRBV12-4 | TGTGCCAGCAGTGGGCGGGGCCAGTCTAGCACAGATACGCAGTATTTT | CASSGRGQSSTDTQYF
. | . | TRBJ2-4 | TRBV5-1 | TGCGCCAGCAGCTCCCCTGGGGAAAACATTCAGTACTTC | CASSSPGENIQYF
. | . | TRBJ2-7 | TRBV20-1 | TGCGGTGCTTCTCCCCCTCAGGGGGGATCCTACGAGCAGTACTTC | CGASPPQGGSYEQYF
. | . | TRBJ2-7 | TRBV5-1 | TGCGCCAGCAGCTTGGTTGGAGGTAGGCCTTACGAGCAGTACTTC | CASSLVGGRPYEQYF
TRBD2 | . | TRBJ2-3 | TRBV7-2 | TGTGCCAGCAGCCCGGGACTAGCGGGGAACACAGATGCGCAGTATTTT | CASSPGLAGNTDAQYF
TRBD1 | . | TRBJ1-5 | TRBV12-3/TRBV12-4 | TGTGCCAGCAAAGACAGGGGGACCAATCAGCCCCAGCATTTT | CASKDRGTNQPQHF
TRBD1 | . | TRBJ1-2 | TRBV29-1 | TGCAGCGTTGACGCAGGGGGGTCTGGCTACACCTTC | CSVDAGGSGYTF
TRBD2 | few | TRBJ2-4 | TRBV6-6 | TGTGCCAGCAGCTCCCCGGGGGTAGCGGGTGGGGGAAACATTCAGTACTTC | CASSSPGVAGGGNIQYF
TRBD1 | . | TRBJ2-5 | TRBV5-1 | TGCGCCAGCAGCGCCACGGGACAGGGGGAGACCCAGTACTTC | CASSATGQGETQYF
. | many | TRBJ2-3 | TRBV29-1 | TGCAGCGTTGCAGTAGGTTGGGGCGGAGACACAGATACGCAGTATTTT | CSVAVGWGGDTDTQYF
. | . | TRBJ1-6 | TRBV29-1 | TGCAGCGTTGCAGCGGGCCCTAATTCACCCCTCCACTTT | CSVAAGPNSPLHF
. | few | TRBJ1-1 | TRBV9 | TGTGCCAGCAGCGAGGGAATGAACACTGAAGCTTTCTTT | CASSEGMNTEAFF
. | few | TRBJ2-5 | TRBV20-1 | TGCAGTGCTCCGGTCCAAGAGACCCAGTACTTC | CSAPVQETQYF
. | . | TRBJ2-3 | TRBV11-2 | TGTGCCAGCAGCTTAGTCCGAGAAGGCACAGATACGCAGTATTTT | CASSLVREGTDTQYF
TRBD1 | . | TRBJ1-6 | TRBV28 | TGTGCCAGCAGTTTACGCGGACAGGCCTCCTATAATTCACCCCTCCACTTT | CASSLRGQASYNSPLHF
TRBD1 | . | TRBJ2-1 | TRBV6-2/TRBV6-3 | TGTGCCGGCAGTTACGCAGGGGGTAGTCAGAATGAGCAGTTCTTC | CAGSYAGGSQNEQFF
TRBD1 | few | TRBJ1-2 | TRBV2 | TGTGCCAGCAGTGAAGGCCAGGGGGCAAACTATGGCTACACCTTC | CASSEGQGANYGYTF
TRBD2 | many | TRBJ2-1 | TRBV2 | TGTGCCAGCAGCCAGCCGACTAGCGTACACAATGAGCAGTTCTTC | CASSQPTSVHNEQFF
. | . | TRBJ2-5 | TRBV6-2/TRBV6-3 | TGTGCCAGCAGTTATTTTATGCTAGCGAACACCTACAATGAGCAGTACTTC | CASSYFMLANTYNEQYF
TRBD2 | . | TRBJ2-3 | TRBV12-3/TRBV12-4 | TGTGCCAGCGGCCCCGCGGGGGGAGCTACGCAGTATTTT | CASGPAGGATQYF
. | once | TRBJ1-1 | TRBV28 | TGTGCCAGCAGTTTTGGGACGAACACTGAAGCTTTCTTT | CASSFGTNTEAFF
TRBD1 | . | TRBJ2-5 | TRBV12-3/TRBV12-4 | TGTGCCAGCACCGCCGACAGGGTCCAAGAGACCCAGTACTTC | CASTADRVQETQYF
TRBD2 | few | TRBJ2-1 | TRBV12-3/TRBV12-4 | TGTGCCAGCAGTCCGGGACTAGCGGGCCGTTGGCAGTTCTTC | CASSPGLAGRWQFF
. | . | TRBJ1-2 | TRBV20-1 | TGCAGTGGGAACAACAGGGCGAATGGCTACACCTTC | CSGNNRANGYTF
. | few | TRBJ1-5 | TRBV27 | TGTGCCAGCAGTTTAAATCAGGGCAATCAGCCCCAGCATTTT | CASSLNQGNQPQHF
. | . | TRBJ2-5 | TRBV9 | TGTGCCAGCAGCGTAGATGTTGCATCTCAGAGGACCCAGTACTTC | CASSVDVASQRTQYF
TRBD2 | many | TRBJ2-7 | TRBV20-1 | TGCAGTGCCCAAAAGCCTAGCGGGGGCTCCTACGAGCAGTACTTC | CSAQKPSGGSYEQYF
TRBD1 | . | TRBJ2-5 | TRBV20-1 | TGCAGTGCTAGATCCACAGGGGACCAAGAGACCCAGTACTTC | CSARSTGDQETQYF
. | . | TRBJ1-2 | TRBV6-1 | TGTGCCAGCAGTGTGAGGACGTCGGACTATGGCTACACCTTC | CASSVRTSDYGYTF
. | . | TRBJ2-2 | TRBV29-1 | TGCAGCGTGGGTGTGACAAGCAGTTCCCCCGGGGAGCTGTTTTTT | CSVGVTSSSPGELFF
. | once | TRBJ2-2 | TRBV5-1 | TGCGCCAGCAGCCTTGACCGGACCGAAAACACCGGGGAGCTGTTTTTT | CASSLDRTENTGELFF
. | . | TRBJ2-7 | TRBV4-2 | TGTGCCAGCAGCCTAGACGGGACCTCGGACACCTACGAGCAGTACTTC | CASSLDGTSDTYEQYF
TRBD2 | . | TRBJ2-1 | TRBV6-1 | TGTGCCAGCCGGAGGGAGGGGTTAGATGAGCAGTTCTTC | CASRREGLDEQFF
TRBD2 | . | TRBJ2-1 | TRBV12-3/TRBV12-4 | TGTGCCAGCAGTCGGCGGGGGGCCGGCTCCTACAATGAGCAGTTCTTC | CASSRRGAGSYNEQFF